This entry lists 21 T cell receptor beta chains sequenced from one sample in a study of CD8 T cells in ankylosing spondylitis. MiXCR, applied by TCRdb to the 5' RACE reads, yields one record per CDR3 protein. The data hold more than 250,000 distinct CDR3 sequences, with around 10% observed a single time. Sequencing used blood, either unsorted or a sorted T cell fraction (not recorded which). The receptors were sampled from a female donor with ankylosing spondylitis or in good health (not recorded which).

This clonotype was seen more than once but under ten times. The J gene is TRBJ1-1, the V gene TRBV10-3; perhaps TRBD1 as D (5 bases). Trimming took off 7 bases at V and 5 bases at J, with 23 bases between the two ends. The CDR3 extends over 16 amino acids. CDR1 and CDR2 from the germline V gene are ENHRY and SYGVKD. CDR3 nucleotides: TGTGCCATCAAGCCCCCCATAGAGGGGAGGCGGACTGAAGCTTTCTTT. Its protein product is CAIKPPIEGRRTEAFF.

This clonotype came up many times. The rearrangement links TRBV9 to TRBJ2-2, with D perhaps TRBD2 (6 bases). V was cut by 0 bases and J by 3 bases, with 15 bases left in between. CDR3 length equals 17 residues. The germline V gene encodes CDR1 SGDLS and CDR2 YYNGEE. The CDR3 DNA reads TGTGCCAGCAGCGTAGCTGGGGGGTCGAGTCACACCGGGGAGCTGTTTTTT. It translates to CASSVAGGSSHTGELFF.

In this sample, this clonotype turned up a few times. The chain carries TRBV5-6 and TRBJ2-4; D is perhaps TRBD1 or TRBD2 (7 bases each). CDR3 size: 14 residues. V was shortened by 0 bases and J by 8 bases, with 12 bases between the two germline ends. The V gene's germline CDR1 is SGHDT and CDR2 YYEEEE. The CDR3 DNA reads TGTGCCAGCAGCTTGGAGGGGGCGGGAGACATTCAGTACTTC. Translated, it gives CASSLEGAGDIQYF. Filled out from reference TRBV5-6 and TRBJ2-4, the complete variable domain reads DAGVTQSPTHLIKTRGQQVTLRCSPKSGHDTVSWYQQALGQGPQFIFQYYEEEERQRGNFPDRFSGHQFPNYSSELNVNALLLGDSALYLCASSLEGAGDIQYFGAGTRLSVL.

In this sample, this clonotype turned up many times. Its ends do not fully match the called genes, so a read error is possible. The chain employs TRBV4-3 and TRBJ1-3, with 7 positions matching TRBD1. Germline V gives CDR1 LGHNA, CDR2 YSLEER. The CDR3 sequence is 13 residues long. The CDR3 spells CASSAGGPGGMNF. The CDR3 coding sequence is TGCGCCAGCAGCGCTGGGGGACCAGGGGGTATGAATTTT.

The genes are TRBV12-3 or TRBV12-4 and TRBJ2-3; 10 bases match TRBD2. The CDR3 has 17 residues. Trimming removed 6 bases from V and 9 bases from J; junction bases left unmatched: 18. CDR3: CASSPGLAAAGGGTQYF. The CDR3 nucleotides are TGTGCCAGCAGCCCAGGACTAGCGGCGGCCGGAGGGGGAACGCAGTATTTT.

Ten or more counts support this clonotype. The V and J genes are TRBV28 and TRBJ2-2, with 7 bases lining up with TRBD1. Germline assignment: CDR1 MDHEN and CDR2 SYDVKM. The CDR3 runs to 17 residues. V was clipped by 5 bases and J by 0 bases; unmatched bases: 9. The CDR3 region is CASSPQTGTANTGELFF. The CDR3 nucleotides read TGTGCCAGCAGTCCACAAACCGGGACAGCGAACACCGGGGAGCTGTTTTTT.

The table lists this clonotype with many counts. The CDR3 DNA reads as TGTGCCAGCAGTTTCGTGGATCGGGGCGAGCAGTACTTC. It specifies CASSFVDRGEQYF. This rearrangement joins TRBV12-3 or TRBV12-4 to TRBJ2-7, with TRBD2 as a possible D gene (5 bases). The CDR3 is 13 residues long. V shed 3 bases and J shed 6 bases, with 12 bases lying between them.

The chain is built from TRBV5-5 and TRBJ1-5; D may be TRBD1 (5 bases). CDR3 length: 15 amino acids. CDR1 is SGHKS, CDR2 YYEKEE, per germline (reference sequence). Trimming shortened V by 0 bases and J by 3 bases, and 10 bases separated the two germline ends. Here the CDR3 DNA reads TGTGCCAGCAGCTTGGTGGGGGGGAACAATCAGCCCCAGCATTTT. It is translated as CASSLVGGNNQPQHF.

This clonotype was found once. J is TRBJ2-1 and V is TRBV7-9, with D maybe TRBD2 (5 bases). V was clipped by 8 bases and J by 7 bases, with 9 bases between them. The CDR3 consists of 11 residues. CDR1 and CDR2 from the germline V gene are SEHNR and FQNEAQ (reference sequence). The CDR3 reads CASARGNEQFF. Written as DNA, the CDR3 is TGTGCCAGCGCCCGCGGGAATGAGCAGTTCTTC.

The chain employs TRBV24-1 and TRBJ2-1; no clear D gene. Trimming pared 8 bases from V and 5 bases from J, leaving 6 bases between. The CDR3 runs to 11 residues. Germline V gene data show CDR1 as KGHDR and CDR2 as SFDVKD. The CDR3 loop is CATMQNNEQFF. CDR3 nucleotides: TGTGCCACCATGCAGAACAATGAGCAGTTCTTC.

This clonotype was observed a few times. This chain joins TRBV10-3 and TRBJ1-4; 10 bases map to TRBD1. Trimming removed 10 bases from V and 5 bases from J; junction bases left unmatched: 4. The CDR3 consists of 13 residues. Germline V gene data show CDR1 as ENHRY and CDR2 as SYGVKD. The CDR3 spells CATRTGGNEKLFF. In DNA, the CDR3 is TGTGCCACCAGGACAGGGGGGAATGAAAAACTGTTTTTT.

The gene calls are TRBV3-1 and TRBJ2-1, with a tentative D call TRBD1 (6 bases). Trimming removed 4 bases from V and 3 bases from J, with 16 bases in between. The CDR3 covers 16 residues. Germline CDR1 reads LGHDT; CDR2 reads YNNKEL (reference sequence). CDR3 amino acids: CASSPQGLILYNEQFF. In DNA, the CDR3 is TGTGCCAGCAGCCCCCAGGGGCTTATACTCTACAATGAGCAGTTCTTC.

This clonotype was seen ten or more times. Written as DNA, the CDR3 is TGCAGTGCTAGGGCAACAGGGTACAATCAGCCCCAGCATTTT. Its translation is CSARATGYNQPQHF. The V gene is TRBV20-1, the J gene TRBJ1-5; perhaps TRBD1 as D (6 bases). Germline V gene data show CDR1 as DFQATT and CDR2 as SNEGSKA (reference sequence). The CDR3 length is 14 residues. Trimming took 3 bases from V and 3 from J, leaving 12 bases between them.

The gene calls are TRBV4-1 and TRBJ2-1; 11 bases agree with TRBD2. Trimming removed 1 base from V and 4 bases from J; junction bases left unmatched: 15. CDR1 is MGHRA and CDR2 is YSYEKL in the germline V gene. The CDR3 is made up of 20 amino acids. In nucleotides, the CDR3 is TGCGCCAGCAGCCAAGTCAAAAGGGGCCCCGGGACTAGCGGATACAATGAGCAGTTCTTC. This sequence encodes CASSQVKRGPGTSGYNEQFF.

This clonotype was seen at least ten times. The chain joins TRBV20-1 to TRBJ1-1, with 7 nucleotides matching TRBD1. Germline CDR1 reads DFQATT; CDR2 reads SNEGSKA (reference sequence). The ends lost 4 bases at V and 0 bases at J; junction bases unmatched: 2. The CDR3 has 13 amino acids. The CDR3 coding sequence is TGCAGTGCTACTGGACAGGTGAACACTGAAGCTTTCTTT. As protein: CSATGQVNTEAFF.

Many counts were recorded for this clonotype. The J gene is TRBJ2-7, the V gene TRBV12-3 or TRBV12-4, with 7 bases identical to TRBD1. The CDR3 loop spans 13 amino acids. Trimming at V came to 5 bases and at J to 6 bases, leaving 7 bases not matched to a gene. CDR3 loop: CASSPGQRGEQYF. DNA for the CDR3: TGTGCCAGCAGTCCGGGACAGAGGGGCGAGCAGTACTTC.

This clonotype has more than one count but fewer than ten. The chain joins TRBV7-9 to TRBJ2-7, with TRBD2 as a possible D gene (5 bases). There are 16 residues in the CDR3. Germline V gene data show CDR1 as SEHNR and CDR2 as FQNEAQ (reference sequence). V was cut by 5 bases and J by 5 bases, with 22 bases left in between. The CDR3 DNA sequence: TGTGCCAGCAGCCCTCCTGGACTTATTGGGCGGGACGAGCAGTACTTC. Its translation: CASSPPGLIGRDEQYF.

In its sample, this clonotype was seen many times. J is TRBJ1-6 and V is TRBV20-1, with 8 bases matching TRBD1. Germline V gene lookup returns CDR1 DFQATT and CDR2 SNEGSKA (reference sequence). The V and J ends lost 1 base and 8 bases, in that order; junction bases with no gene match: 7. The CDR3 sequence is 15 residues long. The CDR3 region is CSARGTGWEYSPLHF. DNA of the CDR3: TGCAGTGCTAGAGGGACAGGGTGGGAGTATTCACCCCTCCACTTT.

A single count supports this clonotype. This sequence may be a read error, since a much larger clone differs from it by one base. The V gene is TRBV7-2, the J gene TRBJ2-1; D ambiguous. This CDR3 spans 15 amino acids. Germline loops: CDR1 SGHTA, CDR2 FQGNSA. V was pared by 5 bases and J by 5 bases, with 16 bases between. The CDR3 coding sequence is TGTGCCAGCAGCCTTCGAAGTTCGCGGCACAATGAGCAGTTCTTC. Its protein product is CASSLRSSRHNEQFF.

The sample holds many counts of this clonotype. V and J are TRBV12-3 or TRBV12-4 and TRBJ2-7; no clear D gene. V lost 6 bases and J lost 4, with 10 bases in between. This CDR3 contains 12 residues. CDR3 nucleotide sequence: TGTGCCAGCAGAGTATCTTTATACGAGCAGTACTTC. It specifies CASRVSLYEQYF.

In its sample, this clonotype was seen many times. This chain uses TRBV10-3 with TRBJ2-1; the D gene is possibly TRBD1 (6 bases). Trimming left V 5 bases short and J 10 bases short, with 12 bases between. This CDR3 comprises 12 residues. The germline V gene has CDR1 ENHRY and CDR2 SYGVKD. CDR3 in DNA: TGTGCCATCAGTTCCAGGGGTGAGGAGCAGTTCTTC. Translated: CAISSRGEEQFF.